A single sample is the source of the 12 T cell receptor beta chains below, sequenced in a study of cytomegalovirus exposure and HLA in healthy donors. Primers included in the PCR were 60 Vbeta and 13 Jbeta primers. Some clones are missing from TCRdb's copy, which holds only in-frame ones; the method was immunoSEQ multiplex PCR. Of 100,000 to 150,000 clones listed, roughly 77% were seen once; the top ten hold 5% to 7%. What was sequenced was PBMCs. The origin of the receptors is a woman between 40 and 50 years old in good health and CMV-seropositive.

The chain is built from TRBV5-4 and TRBJ2-5; a weak D match, TRBD2 (5 bases). CDR1 is SGHNT, CDR2 YYREEE, per germline (reference sequence). This CDR3 is built from 15 residues. V was clipped by 1 base and J by 5 bases, with 15 bases between them. CDR3 nucleotides: TGTGCCAGCAGCTTGCAGGACTCCCTTTGGGAGACCCAGTACTTC. It translates to CASSLQDSLWETQYF. Complete variable domain (other parts from reference TRBV5-4 and TRBJ2-5): ETGVTQSPTHLIKTRGQQVTLRCSSQSGHNTVSWYQQALGQGPQFIFQYYREEENGRGNFPPRFSGLQFPNYSSELNVNALELDDSALYLCASSLQDSLWETQYFGPGTRLLVL.

The rearrangement links TRBV11-2 to TRBJ2-1, with no clear D. The CDR3 totals 13 residues. Trimming cost V 2 bases and J 6 bases, with 8 bases left between them. The V gene's germline CDR1 is SGHAT and CDR2 FQNNGV. The CDR3 region has the DNA TGTGCCAGCAGCTTACGAGATCGCAATGAGCAGTTCTTC. Its translation: CASSLRDRNEQFF. The variable domain in full, completed from reference TRBV11-2 and TRBJ2-1, reads EAGVAQSPRYKIIEKRQSVAFWCNPISGHATLYWYQQILGQGPKLLIQFQNNGVVDDSQLPKDRFSAERLKGVDSTLKIQPAKLEDSAVYLCASSLRDRNEQFFGPGTRLTVL.

The chain joins TRBV6-1 to TRBJ2-1; D not certain. Germline CDR1 is MNHNS and CDR2 is SASEGT. The ends were cut back, 10 bases at V and 8 bases at J, with 18 bases in the middle. The CDR3 contains 13 residues. The CDR3 sequence is CAIKTLLSHEQFF. CDR3 sequence (DNA): TGTGCCATCAAGACTCTCCTCTCCCATGAGCAGTTCTTC.

The chain recombines TRBV10-3 with TRBJ2-3; 12 bases are shared with TRBD1. The junction had 3 bases not matched to a gene; V was cut back by 8 bases and J by 3 bases. Germline CDR1 reads ENHRY; CDR2 reads SYGVKD. The CDR3 is 14 amino acids. CDR3 loop: CAIWGQGATDTQYF. CDR3 coding DNA: TGTGCCATCTGGGGACAGGGGGCGACAGATACGCAGTATTTT.

This clone has only a few counts. In DNA, the CDR3 is TGTGCCAGCAGCGACCCGACAGGAGTTATCAGTGAAGCTTTCTTT. It encodes CASSDPTGVISEAFF. The rearrangement links TRBV5-6 to TRBJ1-1; tentative D call: TRBD1 (6 bases). CDR1 is SGHDT and CDR2 is YYEEEE in the germline V gene. V was shortened by 4 bases and J by 7 bases, with 20 bases between the two germline ends. The CDR3 length is 15 residues.

This chain links TRBV5-6 with TRBJ1-2; D unresolved. CDR3 length equals 13 residues. Germline CDR1 SGHDT, CDR2 YYEEEE. The V end was cut by 0 bases, the J end by 7 bases, with 10 bases between. The CDR3 protein is CASSLAGPTGYTF. In DNA, the CDR3 is TGTGCCAGCAGCTTGGCAGGCCCCACTGGCTACACCTTC.

Ten or more counts support this clone. This sequence joins TRBV10-3 and TRBJ2-7; the match to TRBD1 covers 7 bases. The CDR3 is 15 amino acids. In germline, CDR1 is ENHRY, CDR2 SYGVKD. The V segment lost 5 bases and the J segment 4 bases; nucleotides outside the gene matches: 11. The CDR3 reads CAISPTRDSRYEQYF. The CDR3 region has the DNA TGTGCCATCAGTCCAACTAGGGACAGTCGTTACGAGCAGTACTTC.

The V call is TRBV14, the J call TRBJ2-7; 9 bases match TRBD1. The V segment lost 2 bases and the J segment 3 bases; nucleotides outside the gene matches: 2. The CDR3 is 14 residues long. Per the germline V gene, CDR1 is SGHDN and CDR2 is FVKESK. CDR3 residues: CASSQSGQGYEQYF. As DNA, the CDR3 is TGTGCCAGCAGCCAATCGGGACAGGGCTACGAGCAGTACTTC.

This rearrangement joins TRBV21-1 to TRBJ2-2; the D call of TRBD1 is as the table states it, not checked on the DNA. TRBV21-1 constitutes a pseudogene. This CDR3 has 17 amino acids. The CDR3 region is CASSRGQVRGHRGELFF. The CDR3 DNA is TGTGCCAGCAGTAGAGGACAGGTTAGAGGTCATCGAGGGGAGCTGTTTTTT.

This clone occurred many times. The rearrangement uses TRBV6-6 and TRBJ2-5; D not certain. CDR3 length: 10 amino acids. Trimming shortened V by 10 bases and J by 1 base, and 4 bases separated the two germline ends. From germline, CDR1 is MNHNY and CDR2 SVGAGI (reference sequence). CDR3 region: CATLQETQYF. DNA for the CDR3: TGTGCCACCCTCCAAGAGACCCAGTACTTC.

The chain combines TRBV5-1 with TRBJ2-3; TRBD2 might be the D (6 bases). Trimming cost V 1 base and J 5 bases, with 11 bases left between them. Germline loops: CDR1 SGHRS, CDR2 YFSETQ. The CDR3 runs 14 residues. CDR3 nucleotide sequence: TGCGCCAGCAGCTTGAACGGAGCGGGAGATACGCAGTATTTT. It translates to CASSLNGAGDTQYF. Using reference TRBV5-1 and TRBJ2-3 for the parts outside the CDR3, the full variable domain is KAGVTQTPRYLIKTRGQQVTLSCSPISGHRSVSWYQQTPGQGLQFLFEYFSETQRNKGNFPGRFSGRQFSNSRSEMNVSTLELGDSALYLCASSLNGAGDTQYFGPGTRLTVL.

The chain joins TRBV6-5 to TRBJ1-4, with D possibly TRBD1 on 5 matching bases. Trimming pared 8 bases from V and 8 bases from J, leaving 18 bases between. Germline V gene data show CDR1 as MNHEY and CDR2 as SVGAGI. The CDR3 is made up of 14 amino acids. The CDR3 bases are TGTGCCAGCGCCAAATCCAGGGTACGGGAAAAACTGTTTTTT. Protein: CASAKSRVREKLFF.